A selection of T cell receptor beta chains follows, all from one sample in a study of blood T cell repertoires in COVID-19. Produced via immunoSEQ multiplex PCR; TCRdb's table is partial and in-frame only. The sample holds 100,000 to 150,000 clones; about 81% are singletons and the top ten take approximately 18%. Sequencing was carried out using peripheral blood. These TCRs come from a young man with COVID-19, enrolled during active disease. The CDR3 runs from the conserved cysteine through the conserved F or W. Each record gives: J gene, D gene, V gene, clone size, CDR3 DNA, CDR3 protein. D genes are given only for firm matches. Clone size is given for some rows only: seen once, a few or many times, or a class if the clone is expanded.

j_gene: TRBJ1-2; d_gene: -; v_gene: TRBV6-5; abundance: few; CDR3nt: TGTGCCAGCAGTTACGGTCTAGGGGACTATGGCTACACCTTC; CDR3aa: CASSYGLGDYGYTF
j_gene: TRBJ2-1; d_gene: TRBD2; v_gene: TRBV24-1; abundance: once; CDR3nt: TGTGCCACCAGTGGCGTAAGGGGTTCCCGACTAGCGGGAGTAGGCCGCGGCTCCTACAATGAGCAGTTCTTC; CDR3aa: CATSGVRGSRLAGVGRGSYNEQFF
j_gene: TRBJ1-2; d_gene: TRBD1; v_gene: TRBV18; abundance: once; CDR3nt: TGTGCCAGCTCACCAGTTGGGCAGGGGGAAAACTATGGCTACACCTTC; CDR3aa: CASSPVGQGENYGYTF
j_gene: TRBJ2-1; d_gene: -; v_gene: TRBV7-8; abundance: -; CDR3nt: TGTGCCAGCAAGCCCGTCTTAAGGGGGAATGAGCAGTTCTTC; CDR3aa: CASKPVLRGNEQFF
j_gene: TRBJ2-7; d_gene: TRBD1; v_gene: TRBV7-9; abundance: few; CDR3nt: TGTGCCAGCAGACCGGGACAGGGGGCGCGGGAGCAGTACTTC; CDR3aa: CASRPGQGAREQYF
j_gene: TRBJ2-7; d_gene: TRBD2; v_gene: TRBV7-9; abundance: -; CDR3nt: TGTGCCAGCAGCCGACCGGGACTAGGATACGAGCAGTACTTC; CDR3aa: CASSRPGLGYEQYF
j_gene: TRBJ2-7; d_gene: -; v_gene: TRBV7-2; abundance: -; CDR3nt: TGTGCCAGCAGCTTATTTCAGGGCGACGAGCAGTACTTC; CDR3aa: CASSLFQGDEQYF
j_gene: TRBJ2-4; d_gene: TRBD1; v_gene: TRBV29-1; abundance: -; CDR3nt: TGCAGCGCAGCACAGGGGGCGGGAAACATTCAGTACTTC; CDR3aa: CSAAQGAGNIQYF
j_gene: TRBJ2-3; d_gene: TRBD2; v_gene: TRBV7-2; abundance: -; CDR3nt: TGTGCCAGCAGCTTAGAACTAGCGGGAGCCCATACGCAGTATTTT; CDR3aa: CASSLELAGAHTQYF
j_gene: TRBJ2-3; d_gene: -; v_gene: TRBV11-2; abundance: -; CDR3nt: TGTGCCAGCAGCTTCGGAGGCGGAGATACGCAGTATTTT; CDR3aa: CASSFGGGDTQYF
j_gene: TRBJ1-2; d_gene: TRBD1; v_gene: TRBV3-1/TRBV3-2; abundance: -; CDR3nt: TGTGCCAGCAGCCAAGATTACACAGGGGCAGATGGCTACACCTTC; CDR3aa: CASSQDYTGADGYTF
j_gene: TRBJ2-5; d_gene: -; v_gene: TRBV29-1; abundance: -; CDR3nt: TGCAGCGCCTACGGGACTCTACAAGAGACCCAGTACTTC; CDR3aa: CSAYGTLQETQYF
j_gene: TRBJ2-3; d_gene: TRBD1; v_gene: TRBV9; abundance: -; CDR3nt: TGTGCCAGCAGCCTCTACGGGACAGGGCTTCCGCATACGCAGTATTTT; CDR3aa: CASSLYGTGLPHTQYF
j_gene: TRBJ1-2; d_gene: TRBD1; v_gene: TRBV28; abundance: once; CDR3nt: TGTGCCAGCGAAGAGGGACAGGCTCTGGATGGCTACACCTTC; CDR3aa: CASEEGQALDGYTF
j_gene: TRBJ1-2; d_gene: -; v_gene: TRBV7-6; abundance: -; CDR3nt: TGTGCCAGCAGCTTGGTCGCAGGCAACTATGGCTACACCTTC; CDR3aa: CASSLVAGNYGYTF
j_gene: TRBJ1-2; d_gene: TRBD1; v_gene: TRBV29-1; abundance: -; CDR3nt: TGCAGCTCCCGGCAGGGGGAGGAGGGTTATGGCTACACCTTC; CDR3aa: CSSRQGEEGYGYTF
j_gene: TRBJ1-2; d_gene: TRBD1; v_gene: TRBV5-6; abundance: -; CDR3nt: TGTGCCAGCAGCAGCGCCAGGGGGAACTATGGCTACACCTTC; CDR3aa: CASSSARGNYGYTF
j_gene: TRBJ1-1; d_gene: -; v_gene: TRBV4-1; abundance: -; CDR3nt: TGCGCCAGCAGCCACCCCGAAGGAGTGAACACTGAAGCTTTCTTT; CDR3aa: CASSHPEGVNTEAFF
j_gene: TRBJ2-4; d_gene: -; v_gene: TRBV5-4; abundance: -; CDR3nt: TGTGCCAGCAGCTTGGGGAGCGCCTCCAAAAACATTCAGTACTTC; CDR3aa: CASSLGSASKNIQYF
j_gene: TRBJ2-5; d_gene: -; v_gene: TRBV7-9; abundance: -; CDR3nt: TGTGCCAGCAGCGCCCAGTTGGGACTTTTCAAAGAGACCCAGTACTTC; CDR3aa: CASSAQLGLFKETQYF
j_gene: TRBJ1-2; d_gene: -; v_gene: TRBV6-5; abundance: -; CDR3nt: TGTGCCAGCAGTTACTCGAGCAGGGATGGCTACACCTTC; CDR3aa: CASSYSSRDGYTF
j_gene: TRBJ2-3; d_gene: TRBD2; v_gene: TRBV30; abundance: -; CDR3nt: TGTGCCTGGGGACTAGCGGGGAGCACAGATACGCAGTATTTT; CDR3aa: CAWGLAGSTDTQYF
j_gene: TRBJ2-1; d_gene: -; v_gene: TRBV30; abundance: few; CDR3nt: TGTGCCGGGCGATATCTCAGGGGCGTCAATGAGCAGTTCTTC; CDR3aa: CAGRYLRGVNEQFF
j_gene: TRBJ2-2; d_gene: -; v_gene: TRBV11-2; abundance: -; CDR3nt: TGTGCCAGCAGCCCCGGGGGGCGCGACACCGGGGAGCTGTTTTTT; CDR3aa: CASSPGGRDTGELFF
j_gene: TRBJ1-6; d_gene: -; v_gene: TRBV19; abundance: -; CDR3nt: TGTGCCAGTGGAGGAGGGTCCTATAATTCACCCCTCCACTTT; CDR3aa: CASGGGSYNSPLHF
j_gene: TRBJ1-3; d_gene: -; v_gene: TRBV7-3; abundance: once; CDR3nt: TGTGCCAGCAGCTTCCTAAACACCATATATTTT; CDR3aa: CASSFLNTIYF
j_gene: TRBJ1-1; d_gene: -; v_gene: TRBV6-1; abundance: once; CDR3nt: TGTGCCAGCACTGAACGGATTTTAAGGAGGACTGAAGCTTTCTTT; CDR3aa: CASTERILRRTEAFF
j_gene: TRBJ2-3; d_gene: -; v_gene: TRBV6-1; abundance: -; CDR3nt: TGTGCCAGCAGTGAAGCCGGGGGGCTGGTAGATACGCAGTATTTT; CDR3aa: CASSEAGGLVDTQYF
j_gene: TRBJ1-2; d_gene: TRBD1; v_gene: TRBV19; abundance: -; CDR3nt: TGTGCCAGTAGTCAACAGGGGAAGGGCGGCTACACCTTC; CDR3aa: CASSQQGKGGYTF
j_gene: TRBJ1-2; d_gene: -; v_gene: TRBV28; abundance: -; CDR3nt: TGTGCCAGCAGTTTAGCTGTGGCGGGCTATGGCTACACCTTC; CDR3aa: CASSLAVAGYGYTF
j_gene: TRBJ2-5; d_gene: TRBD2; v_gene: TRBV7-9; abundance: -; CDR3nt: TGTGCCAGCAGCCCAAGCGGGAGGGCCTGGGTAGAGACCCAGTACTTC; CDR3aa: CASSPSGRAWVETQYF
j_gene: TRBJ1-2; d_gene: -; v_gene: TRBV28; abundance: -; CDR3nt: TGTGCCAGCAGTATGAGGCTTTTTTCGGGCTACACCTTC; CDR3aa: CASSMRLFSGYTF
j_gene: TRBJ1-1; d_gene: -; v_gene: TRBV7-2; abundance: -; CDR3nt: TGTGCCACGGCAGGGCATCAAACTGAAGCTTTCTTT; CDR3aa: CATAGHQTEAFF
j_gene: TRBJ2-5; d_gene: -; v_gene: TRBV15; abundance: -; CDR3nt: TGTGCCACCAGCAGATACAGGAAACAAGAGACCCAGTACTTC; CDR3aa: CATSRYRKQETQYF
j_gene: TRBJ1-6; d_gene: -; v_gene: TRBV5-8; abundance: -; CDR3nt: TGTGCCAGCAGCTTGGAGGAGGGTTCACCCCTCCACTTT; CDR3aa: CASSLEEGSPLHF
j_gene: TRBJ1-6; d_gene: TRBD1; v_gene: TRBV10-3; abundance: -; CDR3nt: TGTGCCATCAGTGAGACGTCCGGACAGGGGGCATCCTATAATTCACCCCTCCACTTT; CDR3aa: CAISETSGQGASYNSPLHF
j_gene: TRBJ1-1; d_gene: -; v_gene: TRBV7-9; abundance: once; CDR3nt: TGTGCCAGCAGCCGATCGGGGGATGCGGGCACTGAAGCTTTCTTT; CDR3aa: CASSRSGDAGTEAFF
j_gene: TRBJ2-7; d_gene: -; v_gene: TRBV30; abundance: few; CDR3nt: TGTGCCTGGAGTCTAGACGTCTACTCCTACGAGCAGTACTTC; CDR3aa: CAWSLDVYSYEQYF
j_gene: TRBJ2-3; d_gene: -; v_gene: TRBV7-9; abundance: few; CDR3nt: TGTGCCAGCAGCTTCTATAGTGGCACAGATACGCAGTATTTT; CDR3aa: CASSFYSGTDTQYF
j_gene: TRBJ1-1; d_gene: -; v_gene: TRBV7-6; abundance: -; CDR3nt: TGTGCCAGCAGCTTACAGGGTTGGACTGAAGCTTTCTTT; CDR3aa: CASSLQGWTEAFF
j_gene: TRBJ1-3; d_gene: -; v_gene: TRBV3-1/TRBV3-2; abundance: -; CDR3nt: TGTGCCAGCAGCCAAGTTCTAGGGGAACTCTCTGGAAACACCATATATTTT; CDR3aa: CASSQVLGELSGNTIYF
j_gene: TRBJ1-5; d_gene: -; v_gene: TRBV10-3; abundance: -; CDR3nt: TGTGCCATCAGTGACGGGGAAACTCAGCCCCAGCATTTT; CDR3aa: CAISDGETQPQHF
j_gene: TRBJ2-7; d_gene: -; v_gene: TRBV29-1; abundance: -; CDR3nt: TGCAGCGTTGAAGATCTTCAGGGCAGTAGTTCCTACGAGCAGTACTTC; CDR3aa: CSVEDLQGSSSYEQYF
j_gene: TRBJ2-1; d_gene: TRBD2; v_gene: TRBV10-2; abundance: -; CDR3nt: TGCGCCAGCAGGGGACTACTAGCGGGGGGAAACAATGAGCAGTTCTTC; CDR3aa: CASRGLLAGGNNEQFF
j_gene: TRBJ1-3; d_gene: TRBD1; v_gene: TRBV7-2; abundance: -; CDR3nt: TGTGCCAGCAGCGGGGACAGCCTCTCTGGAAACACCATATATTTT; CDR3aa: CASSGDSLSGNTIYF
j_gene: TRBJ2-7; d_gene: -; v_gene: TRBV7-2; abundance: -; CDR3nt: TGTGCCAGCAGCCCCGACAGGACCTCCTACGAGCAGTACTTC; CDR3aa: CASSPDRTSYEQYF
j_gene: TRBJ2-7; d_gene: -; v_gene: TRBV7-2; abundance: -; CDR3nt: TGTGCCAGCAGCGGACAGAGGGGGAATTACGAGCAGTACTTC; CDR3aa: CASSGQRGNYEQYF
j_gene: TRBJ1-3; d_gene: TRBD1; v_gene: TRBV28; abundance: -; CDR3nt: TGTGCCAGCAGTTTCATCGGGACAGGGACTACTGGAAACACCATATATTTT; CDR3aa: CASSFIGTGTTGNTIYF
j_gene: TRBJ2-2; d_gene: TRBD2; v_gene: TRBV7-6; abundance: -; CDR3nt: TGTGCCAGCAGCTCCCCGGGACTAGCGGGCACCGGGGAGCTGTTTTTT; CDR3aa: CASSSPGLAGTGELFF
j_gene: TRBJ1-3; d_gene: TRBD1; v_gene: TRBV5-4; abundance: -; CDR3nt: TGTGCCAGCAGCAGGGAGACAGGGTATGGAAACACCATATATTTT; CDR3aa: CASSRETGYGNTIYF
j_gene: TRBJ1-2; d_gene: -; v_gene: TRBV19; abundance: -; CDR3nt: TGTGCCAGTACACCAATCGGGCAGGGGCACCTTTTAGCTAACTATGGCTACACCTTC; CDR3aa: CASTPIGQGHLLANYGYTF
j_gene: TRBJ1-2; d_gene: -; v_gene: TRBV12-3/TRBV12-4; abundance: -; CDR3nt: TGTGCCAGCAGTCCAAAACAGGGTCAGGGCTACACCTTC; CDR3aa: CASSPKQGQGYTF